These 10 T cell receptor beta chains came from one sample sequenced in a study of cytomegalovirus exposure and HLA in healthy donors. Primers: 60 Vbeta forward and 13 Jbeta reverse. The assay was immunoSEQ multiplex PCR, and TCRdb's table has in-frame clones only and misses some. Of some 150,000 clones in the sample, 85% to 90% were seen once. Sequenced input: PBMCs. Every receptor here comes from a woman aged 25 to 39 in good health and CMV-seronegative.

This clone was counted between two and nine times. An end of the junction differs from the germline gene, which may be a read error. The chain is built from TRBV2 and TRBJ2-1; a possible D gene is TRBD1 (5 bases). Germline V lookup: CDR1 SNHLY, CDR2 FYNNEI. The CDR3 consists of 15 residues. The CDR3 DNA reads TGTGCCAGCAGAGAAGACAGAAGAGTATACAATGAGCAGTTCTTC. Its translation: CASREDRRVYNEQFF. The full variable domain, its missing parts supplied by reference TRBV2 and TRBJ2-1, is EPEVTQTPSHQVTQMGQEVILRCVPISNHLYFYWYRQILGQKVEFLVSFYNNEISEKSEIFDDQFSVERPDGSNFTLKIRSTKLEDSAMYFCASREDRRVYNEQFFGPGTRLTVL.

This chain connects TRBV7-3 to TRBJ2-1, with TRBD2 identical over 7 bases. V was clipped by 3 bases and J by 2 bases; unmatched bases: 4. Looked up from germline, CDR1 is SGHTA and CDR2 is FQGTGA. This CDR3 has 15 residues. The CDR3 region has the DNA TGTGCCAGCAGCTTGGGGGGGTCCCCCTACAATGAGCAGTTCTTC. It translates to CASSLGGSPYNEQFF.

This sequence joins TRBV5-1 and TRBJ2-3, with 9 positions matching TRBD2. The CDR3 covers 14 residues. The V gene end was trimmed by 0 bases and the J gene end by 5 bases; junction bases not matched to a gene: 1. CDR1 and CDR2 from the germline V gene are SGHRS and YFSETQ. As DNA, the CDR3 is TGCGCCAGCAGCTTGGCGACTAGCGGAGATACGCAGTATTTT. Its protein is CASSLATSGDTQYF.

This chain's CDR3 is CSVEQRVGEKAFF. The CDR3 bases are TGCAGCGTTGAGCAAAGGGTGGGAGAGAAGGCTTTCTTT. The chain joins TRBV29-1 to TRBJ1-1, with no clear D. The CDR3 totals 13 residues. The V gene lost 3 bases and the J gene lost 11 bases, with 19 bases spanning the gap. Germline CDR1 reads SQVTM; CDR2 reads ANQGSEA.

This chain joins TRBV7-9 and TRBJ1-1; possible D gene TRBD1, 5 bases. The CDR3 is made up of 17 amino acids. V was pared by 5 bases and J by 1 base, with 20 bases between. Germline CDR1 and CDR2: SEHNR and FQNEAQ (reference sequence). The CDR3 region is CASSPSGVGETNTEAFF. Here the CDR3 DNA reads TGTGCCAGCAGCCCCTCGGGGGTCGGGGAGACGAACACTGAAGCTTTCTTT.

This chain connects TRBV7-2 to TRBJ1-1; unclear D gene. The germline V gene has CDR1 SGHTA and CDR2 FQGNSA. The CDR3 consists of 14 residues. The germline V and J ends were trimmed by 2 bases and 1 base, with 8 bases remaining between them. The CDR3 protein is CASSLIGANTEAFF. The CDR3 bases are TGTGCCAGCAGCTTAATAGGAGCGAACACTGAAGCTTTCTTT. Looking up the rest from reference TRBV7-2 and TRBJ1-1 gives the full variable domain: GAGVSQSPSNKVTEKGKDVELRCDPISGHTALYWYRQSLGQGLEFLIYFQGNSAPDKSGLPSDRFSAERTGGSVSTLTIQRTQQEDSAVYLCASSLIGANTEAFFGQGTRLTVV.

The CDR3: CASMGQGALYEQYF. The CDR3, as DNA: TGTGCCAGTATGGGACAGGGGGCCTTGTACGAGCAGTACTTC. The V and J genes are TRBV19 and TRBJ2-5; 12 nucleotides agree with TRBD1. The end of the DNA aligns better with TRBJ2-7, so the J call may be wrong. The CDR3 spans 14 residues. Looked up from germline, CDR1 is LNHDA and CDR2 is SQIVND (reference sequence).

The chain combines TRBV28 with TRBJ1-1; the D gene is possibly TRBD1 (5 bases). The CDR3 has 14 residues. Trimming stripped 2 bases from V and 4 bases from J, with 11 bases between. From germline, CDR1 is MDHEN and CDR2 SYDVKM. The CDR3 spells CASSLKGGVTEAFF. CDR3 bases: TGTGCCAGCAGTTTAAAGGGAGGGGTCACTGAAGCTTTCTTT.

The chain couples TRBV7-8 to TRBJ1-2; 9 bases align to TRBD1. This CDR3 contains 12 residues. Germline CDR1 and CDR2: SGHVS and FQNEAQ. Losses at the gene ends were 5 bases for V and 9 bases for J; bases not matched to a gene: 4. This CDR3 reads CASSVDRGRYTF. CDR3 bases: TGTGCCAGCAGCGTGGACAGGGGTCGCTACACCTTC.

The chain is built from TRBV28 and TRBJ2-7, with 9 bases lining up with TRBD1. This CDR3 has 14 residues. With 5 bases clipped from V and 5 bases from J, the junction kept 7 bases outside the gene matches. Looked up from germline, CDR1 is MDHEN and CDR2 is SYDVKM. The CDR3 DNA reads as TGTGCCAGCAGTCCGCGGGACAGGGAACACGAGCAGTACTTC. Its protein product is CASSPRDREHEQYF.